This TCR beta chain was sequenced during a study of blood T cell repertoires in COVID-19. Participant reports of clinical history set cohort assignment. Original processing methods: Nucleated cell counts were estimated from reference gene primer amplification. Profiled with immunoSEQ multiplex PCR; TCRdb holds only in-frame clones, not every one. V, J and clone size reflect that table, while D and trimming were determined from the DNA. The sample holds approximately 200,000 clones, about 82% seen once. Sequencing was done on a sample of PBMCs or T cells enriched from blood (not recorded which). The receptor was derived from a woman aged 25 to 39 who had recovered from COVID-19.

The DNA for the CDR3 is TGTGCCAGTAGTCCCCGGACTGGCAGCTCCTACAATGAGCAGTTCTTC. This codes for CASSPRTGSSYNEQFF. The rearrangement joins TRBV19 to TRBJ2-1, with TRBD2 as a possible D gene (5 bases). CDR1 is LNHDA, CDR2 SQIVND, per germline (reference sequence). V gave up 5 bases and J gave up 0 bases, with 14 bases separating them. This CDR3 comprises 16 residues.